This TCR beta chain is from a study of blood T cells in healthy people across ages. Then a second PCR, running roughly 7 to 11 cycles, was carried out with a sample-barcoded 5' primer and a J-beta primer mix. One entry per CDR3 protein, called by TCRdb with MiXCR from the 5' RACE reads. The profile shows fewer than 900,000 distinct CDR3 sequences, approximately 43% of them singletons. The CDR3 is 16 amino acids. From germline, CDR1 is MNHEY and CDR2 SVGEGT. This sequence joins TRBV6-2 or TRBV6-3 and TRBJ2-5; 9 bases are a match to TRBD2. TRBJ2-7 explains the end of the DNA better; the J call may be wrong. Material for sequencing was blood. The sequence was obtained from a woman between 55 and 75 years old in good health. Written as DNA, the CDR3 is TGTGCCAGCAGTTATGGTAATAGCGGGAGTCTTTACGAGCAGTACTTC. Translated, it gives CASSYGNSGSLYEQYF.